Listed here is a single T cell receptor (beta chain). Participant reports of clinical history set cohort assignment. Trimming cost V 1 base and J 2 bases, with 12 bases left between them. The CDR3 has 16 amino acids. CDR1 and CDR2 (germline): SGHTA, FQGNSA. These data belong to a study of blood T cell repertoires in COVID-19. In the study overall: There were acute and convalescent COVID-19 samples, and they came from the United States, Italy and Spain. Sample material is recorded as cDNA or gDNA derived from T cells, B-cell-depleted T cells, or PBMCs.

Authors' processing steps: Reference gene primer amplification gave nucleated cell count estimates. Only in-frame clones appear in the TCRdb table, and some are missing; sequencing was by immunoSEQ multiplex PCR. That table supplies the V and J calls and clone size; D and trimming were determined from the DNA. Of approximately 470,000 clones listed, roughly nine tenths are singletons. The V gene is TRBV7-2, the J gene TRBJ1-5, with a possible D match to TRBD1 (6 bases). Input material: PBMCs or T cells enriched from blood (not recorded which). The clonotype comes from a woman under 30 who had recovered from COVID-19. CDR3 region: CASSLGTGYGNQPQHF. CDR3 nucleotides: TGTGCCAGCAGCTTAGGAACAGGGTATGGCAATCAGCCCCAGCATTTT.